The 28 T cell receptor beta chains below come from one sample, sequenced in a study of graft-versus-host responses after intestinal transplantation. No antigen has been assigned to these receptors. TCRdb's copy holds only in-frame clones and misses some; the assay was immunoSEQ multiplex PCR. The table records 100,000 to 140,000 clones, 87% of them present only once. Here the sequenced sample was unstimulated CD4+ T cells sorted from spleen or lymph node cells, taken before transplant. The receptors were gathered from a human donor who was the organ donor for an intestinal transplant.

This chain links TRBV7-3 with TRBJ1-5, with D possibly being TRBD1 (5 bases). The CDR3 extends over 13 amino acids. Between the trimmed V and J ends, which lost 3 bases and 7 bases, there was a span of 10 bases. Germline V gene lookup returns CDR1 SGHTA and CDR2 FQGTGA. DNA of the CDR3: TGTGCCAGCAGCTTGGGGCACAGACAGCCCCAGCATTTT. Its translation: CASSLGHRQPQHF. The full variable domain, in which reference TRBV7-3 and TRBJ1-5 provide the parts outside the CDR3, is GAGVSQTPSNKVTEKGKYVELRCDPISGHTALYWYRQSLGQGPEFLIYFQGTGAADDSGLPNDRFFAVRPEGSVSTLKIQRTERGDSAVYLCASSLGHRQPQHFGDGTRLSIL.

This chain uses TRBV5-1 with TRBJ1-6, with 11 positions matching TRBD1. V lost 4 bases and J lost 6; bases outside the gene matches: 6. The CDR3 is 16 amino acids. In germline, CDR1 is SGHRS, CDR2 YFSETQ. CDR3 nucleotides: TGCGCCAGCAGCATGTGGACAGGGGGCGGTAATTCACCCCTCCACTTT. Translation gives CASSMWTGGGNSPLHF.

V gene TRBV2 combines with J gene TRBJ1-1, with D uncertain. Germline assignment: CDR1 SNHLY and CDR2 FYNNEI. This CDR3 is 11 amino acids long. Trimming shortened V by 8 bases and J by 4 bases, and 8 bases separated the two germline ends. The CDR3 reads CASLQSTEAFF. Written as DNA, the CDR3 is TGTGCCAGCCTTCAATCCACTGAAGCTTTCTTT.

The chain uses TRBV7-2 and TRBJ2-1, with 13 bases identical to TRBD2. CDR1 is SGHTA, CDR2 FQGNSA, per germline. Losses at the gene ends were 10 bases for V and 6 bases for J; bases not matched to a gene: 6. CDR3 length equals 14 residues. The CDR3 reads CAIRRTSGSNEQFF. The CDR3 region has the DNA TGTGCCATTCGTCGGACTAGCGGGAGCAATGAGCAGTTCTTC.

The rearrangement links TRBV25-1 to TRBJ1-1; TRBD1 aligns across 7 bases. After removal of 4 bases from V and 3 bases from J, the junction contained 17 bases not matched to a gene. The CDR3 sequence is 18 residues long. In germline, CDR1 is MGHDK, CDR2 SYGVNS. In DNA, the CDR3 is TGTGCCAGCAGTGCCCACCGGTCTCCGGGACAGCGCGACACTGAAGCTTTCTTT. Translated, it gives CASSAHRSPGQRDTEAFF. The entire variable domain, with the rest obtained from reference TRBV25-1 and TRBJ1-1, is as follows: EADIYQTPRYLVIGTGKKITLECSQTMGHDKMYWYQQDPGMELHLIHYSYGVNSTEKGDLSSESTVSRIRTEHFPLTLESARPSHTSQYLCASSAHRSPGQRDTEAFFGQGTRLTVV.

J is TRBJ2-5 and V is TRBV7-6, with a possible D match to TRBD1 (5 bases). V lost 6 bases and J lost 5, with 7 bases in between. This CDR3 is built from 11 residues. Per the germline V gene, CDR1 is SGHVS and CDR2 is FNYEAQ. CDR3 nucleotide sequence: TGTGCCAGCAGTCCAGGGGAGACCCAGTACTTC. Its protein is CASSPGETQYF.

The chain links TRBV11-3 to TRBJ1-1, with D unresolved. This CDR3 comprises 14 residues. CDR1 is SGHNT and CDR2 is YENEEA in the germline V gene. The germline V and J ends were trimmed by 1 base and 3 bases, with 9 bases remaining between them. CDR3 nucleotides: TGTGCCAGCAGCTTAGCGAGAGGAGACACTGAAGCTTTCTTT. As protein: CASSLARGDTEAFF.

The chain joins TRBV5-1 to TRBJ2-5; D remains unclear. The CDR3 contains 14 residues. V lost 1 base and J lost 2, with 9 bases in between. The germline gives CDR1 SGHRS, CDR2 YFSETQ. CDR3 DNA sequence: TGCGCCAGCAGCTTGAGAGCCATTCAAGAGACCCAGTACTTC. Translating it yields CASSLRAIQETQYF.

The chain links TRBV5-1 to TRBJ2-2, with D hard to call. The V end was cut by 4 bases, the J end by 6 bases, with 13 bases between. CDR1 SGHRS and CDR2 YFSETQ come from the germline V gene. The CDR3 sequence is 14 residues long. CDR3 DNA: TGCGCCAGCAGCATCGACGCCACCGCCGGGGAGCTGTTTTTT. It specifies CASSIDATAGELFF.

This chain's CDR3 is CASSHGPNYGYTF. DNA for the CDR3: TGCGCCAGCAGCCACGGGCCTAACTATGGCTACACCTTC. J is TRBJ1-2 and V is TRBV5-1; D is ambiguous. The germline CDR1 and CDR2 sequences are SGHRS and YFSETQ. This CDR3 has 13 amino acids. V shed 4 bases and J shed 0 bases, with 7 bases lying between them.

V and J are TRBV6-1 and TRBJ1-2; no clear D. This CDR3 spans 13 amino acids. Germline CDR1 reads MNHNS; CDR2 reads SASEGT. The V end was cut by 6 bases, the J end by 0 bases, with 8 bases between. The DNA of the CDR3 is TGTGCCAGCAGCTCTGACGCTAACTATGGCTACACCTTC. Protein product: CASSSDANYGYTF.

This sequence joins TRBV6-1 and TRBJ2-7, with 7 bases aligning to TRBD1. Germline CDR1 and CDR2: MNHNS and SASEGT. The CDR3 contains 11 residues. V gave up 7 bases and J gave up 7 bases; unmatched junction bases: 4. In DNA, the CDR3 is TGTGCCAGCACCACGGACAGGGAGCAGTACTTC. Translation: CASTTDREQYF.

This chain connects TRBV21-1 to TRBJ1-1; the D call of TRBD1 is as the table states it, not checked on the DNA. TRBV21-1 is a documented pseudogene. This CDR3 has 14 residues. Written as DNA, the CDR3 is TGTGCCAGCAGCCACGGGACAGGGGACACTGAAGCTTTCTTT. As protein: CASSHGTGDTEAFF.

The chain links TRBV19 to TRBJ2-2; D gene uncertain. The CDR3 covers 15 residues. Germline CDR1 and CDR2: LNHDA and SQIVND (reference sequence). Deletions cut 5 bases from V and 4 bases from J, with 14 bases between. Written as DNA, the CDR3 is TGTGCCAGTAGTTTCGGAACTTCTGGCACCGGGGAGCTGTTTTTT. This gives the protein CASSFGTSGTGELFF.

This sequence joins TRBV6-1 and TRBJ2-5; 9 bases align to TRBD2. The CDR3 length is 15 residues. The junction had 10 bases not matched to a gene; V was cut back by 6 bases and J by 5 bases. CDR1 and CDR2 from the germline V gene are MNHNS and SASEGT. This chain's CDR3 is CASRDRGLAEETQYF. In DNA, the CDR3 is TGTGCCAGCAGAGACCGGGGACTAGCAGAGGAGACCCAGTACTTC.

The gene calls are TRBV6-1 and TRBJ2-7, with TRBD2 as a possible D gene (6 bases). This CDR3 is built from 15 residues. CDR1 and CDR2 (germline): MNHNS, SASEGT. Trimming removed 4 bases at V and 1 base at J, with 14 bases between. DNA of the CDR3: TGTGCCAGCAGTGGATCCGGGACTGCGTCCTACGAGCAGTACTTC. Its protein product is CASSGSGTASYEQYF.

The chain has TRBV11-3 and TRBJ1-2; D gene uncertain. The germline V gene has CDR1 SGHNT and CDR2 YENEEA. Deletions cut 5 bases from V and 6 bases from J, with 22 bases between. This CDR3 has 16 amino acids. For the CDR3, the DNA is TGTGCCAGCAGCACATTACGTGGGAAACTGGGCGATGGCTACACCTTC. It is translated as CASSTLRGKLGDGYTF.

The CDR3: CASSLRSGGTDTQYF. The CDR3 DNA follows: TGTGCCAGCAGCTTACGAAGCGGGGGGACAGATACGCAGTATTTT. The chain links TRBV7-6 to TRBJ2-3; 9 bases are shared with TRBD2. Trimming removed 2 bases from V and 3 bases from J; junction bases left unmatched: 3. There are 15 residues in the CDR3. Germline V gene data show CDR1 as SGHVS and CDR2 as FNYEAQ.

The rearrangement links TRBV2 to TRBJ1-1; 10 positions match TRBD1. The germline V gene encodes CDR1 SNHLY and CDR2 FYNNEI. Germline trimming cut 4 bases from V and 4 bases from J; bases unmatched to any gene: 0. The CDR3 sequence is 13 residues long. The DNA of the CDR3 is TGTGCCAGCAGTGGACAGGGGGCCACTGAAGCTTTCTTT. Amino acids: CASSGQGATEAFF.

This clone was observed a handful of times. J is TRBJ2-2 and V is TRBV10-3; 8 bases are a match to TRBD2. J was trimmed by 3 bases and V by 6 bases; bases with no gene match: 12. The CDR3 length is 17 residues. CDR1 and CDR2 from the germline V gene are ENHRY and SYGVKD. DNA for the CDR3: TGTGCCATCAGCCCCCGAGGGCGGGGGGCGGACACCGGGGAGCTGTTTTTT. Its translation is CAISPRGRGADTGELFF.

This chain connects TRBV18 to TRBJ1-1, with D hard to call. Trimming took 3 bases from V and 1 from J, leaving 6 bases between them. Germline assignment: CDR1 KGHSH and CDR2 LQKENI. CDR3 length: 13 amino acids. The CDR3 DNA reads TGTGCCAGCTCACCTGCGGAGAACACTGAAGCTTTCTTT. Translated: CASSPAENTEAFF.

This clone turned up a few times. The CDR3 DNA sequence: TGTGCCAGCTCGGACGGGACAGGTAGAGAGCAGTACTTC. It specifies CASSDGTGREQYF. The chain combines TRBV18 with TRBJ2-7; 8 nucleotides align to TRBD1. Germline V CDR1 and CDR2: KGHSH, LQKENI. This CDR3 is 13 amino acids long. The V segment lost 6 bases and the J segment 7 bases; nucleotides outside the gene matches: 8.

This sequence joins TRBV5-1 and TRBJ1-6; D perhaps matches TRBD1 (6 bases). Trimming removed 0 bases from V and 8 bases from J, with 12 bases in between. Germline-derived CDR1 and CDR2 are SGHRS and YFSETQ. The CDR3 spans 15 residues. CDR3 sequence reads: CASSLARGPYSPLHF. The CDR3 DNA is TGCGCCAGCAGCTTGGCCAGGGGCCCGTATTCACCCCTCCACTTT.

This chain links TRBV6-5 with TRBJ1-5; D might be TRBD1 (6 bases). Per germline, CDR1 MNHEY and CDR2 SVGAGI. The CDR3 spans 14 residues. The V end lost 0 bases, the J end lost 6 bases, and 9 bases lay between the germline ends. The chain's CDR3 is CASSYSRGSQPQHF. CDR3 nucleotide sequence: TGTGCCAGCAGTTACTCGAGGGGGAGTCAGCCCCAGCATTTT.

The V call is TRBV7-9, the J call TRBJ2-7, with D maybe TRBD2 (6 bases). CDR3 length equals 13 residues. V lost 1 base, J lost 5 bases, and 9 bases lay in between. Germline CDR1 and CDR2: SEHNR and FQNEAQ (reference sequence). CDR3 DNA: TGTGCCAGCAGCTTAGTGGAGGGGAACGAGCAGTACTTC. Its translation: CASSLVEGNEQYF. Based on the CDR3 plus reference TRBV7-9 and TRBJ2-7, the full variable domain is DTGVSQNPRHKITKRGQNVTFRCDPISEHNRLYWYRQTLGQGPEFLTYFQNEAQLEKSRLLSDRFSAERPKGSFSTLEIQRTEQGDSAMYLCASSLVEGNEQYFGPGTRLTVT.

This clone is a singleton in its sample. V and J are TRBV6-6 and TRBJ2-1; 10 bases are a match to TRBD1. CDR1 and CDR2 (germline): MNHNY, SVGAGI (reference sequence). This CDR3 is 15 amino acids long. V shed 4 bases and J 6 bases; nucleotides not matched to a gene: 6. DNA for the CDR3: TGTGCCAGCAGTTGGGACAGGGGATTGAGCAATGAGCAGTTCTTC. This sequence encodes CASSWDRGLSNEQFF.

This chain connects TRBV5-1 to TRBJ2-1; 8 nucleotides match TRBD2. Germline lookup yields CDR1 SGHRS and CDR2 YFSETQ. CDR3 length: 16 residues. V trimming: 0 bases; J trimming: 4 bases; junction bases outside the gene matches: 6. CDR3 residues: CASSLALQRGYNEQFF. The CDR3 DNA is TGCGCCAGCAGCTTGGCTCTTCAGCGGGGGTACAATGAGCAGTTCTTC.

The chain is built from TRBV6-5 and TRBJ1-2; TRBD1 agrees at 7 bases. The CDR3 covers 15 residues. Germline V gene lookup returns CDR1 MNHEY and CDR2 SVGAGI. The ends lost 4 bases at V and 8 bases at J; junction bases unmatched: 13. The CDR3 sequence is CASSSPRTGSGGYTF. The CDR3 bases are TGTGCCAGCAGTTCCCCCCGGACAGGTTCGGGGGGCTACACCTTC.